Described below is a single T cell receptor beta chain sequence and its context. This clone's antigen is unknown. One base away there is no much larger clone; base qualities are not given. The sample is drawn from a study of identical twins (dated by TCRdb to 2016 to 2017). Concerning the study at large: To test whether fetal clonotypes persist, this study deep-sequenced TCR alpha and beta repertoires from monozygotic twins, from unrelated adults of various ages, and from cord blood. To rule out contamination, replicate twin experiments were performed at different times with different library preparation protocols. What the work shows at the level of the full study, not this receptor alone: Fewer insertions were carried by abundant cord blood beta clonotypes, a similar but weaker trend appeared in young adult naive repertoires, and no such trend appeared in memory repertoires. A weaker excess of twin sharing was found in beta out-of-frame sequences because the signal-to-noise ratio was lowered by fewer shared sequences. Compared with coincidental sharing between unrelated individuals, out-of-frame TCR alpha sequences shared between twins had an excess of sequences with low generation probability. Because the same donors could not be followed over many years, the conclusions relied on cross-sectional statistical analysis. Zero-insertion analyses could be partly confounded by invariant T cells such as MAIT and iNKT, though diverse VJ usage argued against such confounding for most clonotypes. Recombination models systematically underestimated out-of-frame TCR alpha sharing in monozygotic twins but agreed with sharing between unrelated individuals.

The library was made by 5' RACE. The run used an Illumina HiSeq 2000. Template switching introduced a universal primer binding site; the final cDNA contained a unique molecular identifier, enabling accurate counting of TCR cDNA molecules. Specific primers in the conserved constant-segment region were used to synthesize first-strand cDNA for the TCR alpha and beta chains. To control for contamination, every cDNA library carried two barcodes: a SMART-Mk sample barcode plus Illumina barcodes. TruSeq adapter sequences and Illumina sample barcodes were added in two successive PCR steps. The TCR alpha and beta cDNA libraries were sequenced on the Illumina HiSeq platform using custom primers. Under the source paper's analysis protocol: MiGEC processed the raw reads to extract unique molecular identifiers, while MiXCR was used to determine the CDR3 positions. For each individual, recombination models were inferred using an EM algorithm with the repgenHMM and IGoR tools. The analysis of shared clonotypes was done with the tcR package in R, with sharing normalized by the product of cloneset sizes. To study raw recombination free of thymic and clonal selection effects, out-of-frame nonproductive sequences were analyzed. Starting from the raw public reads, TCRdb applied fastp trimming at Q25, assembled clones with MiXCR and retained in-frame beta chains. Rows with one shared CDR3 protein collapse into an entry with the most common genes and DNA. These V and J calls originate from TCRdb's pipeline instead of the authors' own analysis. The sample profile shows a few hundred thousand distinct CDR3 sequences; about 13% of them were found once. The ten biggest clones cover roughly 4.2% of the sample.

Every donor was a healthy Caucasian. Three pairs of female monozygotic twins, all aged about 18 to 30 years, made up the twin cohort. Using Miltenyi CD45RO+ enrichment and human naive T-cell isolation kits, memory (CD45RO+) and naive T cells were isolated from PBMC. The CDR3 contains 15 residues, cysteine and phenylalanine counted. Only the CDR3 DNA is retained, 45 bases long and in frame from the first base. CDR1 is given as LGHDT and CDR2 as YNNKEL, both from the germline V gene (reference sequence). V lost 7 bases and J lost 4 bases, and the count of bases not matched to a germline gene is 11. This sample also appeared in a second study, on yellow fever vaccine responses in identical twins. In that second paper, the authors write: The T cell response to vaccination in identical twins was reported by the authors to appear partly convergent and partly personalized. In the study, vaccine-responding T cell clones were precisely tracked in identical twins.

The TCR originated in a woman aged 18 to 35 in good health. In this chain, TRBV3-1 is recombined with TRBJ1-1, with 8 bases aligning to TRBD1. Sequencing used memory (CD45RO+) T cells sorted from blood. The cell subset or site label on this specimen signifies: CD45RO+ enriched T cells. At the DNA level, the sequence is TGTGCCAGCACCTCGACAGGGGAGTTGGTCACTGAAGCTTTCTTT. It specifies CASTSTGELVTEAFF.